These 12 T cell receptor beta chains were sequenced from one sample in a study of T cells in Graves' hyperthyroidism and ophthalmopathy. The investigators amplified TCR beta CDR3 regions from RNA transcripts. Researchers ran a first-round RT-PCR on the TCR CDR3 using the HTBI primer set. TCRdb reanalysed the multiplex PCR reads using MiXCR and keeps one entry per CDR3 protein. The top ten clones hold about 14% of a sample with fewer than 600,000 distinct CDR3 sequences, 14% of them seen once. The sample taken for sequencing was blood. Every receptor here comes from a middle-aged woman with Graves' hyperthyroidism.

This chain links TRBV29-1 with TRBJ1-2, with 9 bases lining up with TRBD1. Germline loops: CDR1 SQVTM, CDR2 ANQGSEA. V was pared by 4 bases and J by 4 bases, with 7 bases of the junction left unmatched. The CDR3 is 14 residues long. CDR3 region: CSVAGTGRLYGYTF. In DNA, the CDR3 is TGCAGCGTTGCCGGGACAGGGCGGCTCTATGGCTACACCTTC.

The chain employs TRBV9 and TRBJ2-2; 12 bases are shared with TRBD2. V lost 4 bases, J lost 4 bases, and 8 bases stayed unmatched. CDR1 is SGDLS and CDR2 is YYNGEE in the germline V gene. The CDR3 length is 17 residues. CDR3 nucleotide sequence: TGTGCCAGCAGCATGCCTAGCGGGAGGGCCACCACCGGGGAGCTGTTTTTT. It encodes CASSMPSGRATTGELFF.

This clonotype was seen a single time. The rearrangement uses TRBV4-1 and TRBJ2-5, with 11 bases matching TRBD2. V lost 1 base and J lost 5; bases outside the gene matches: 12. This CDR3 region has 18 residues. Per the germline V gene, CDR1 is MGHRA and CDR2 is YSYEKL. This chain's CDR3 is CASSQVFTSGSGVETQYF. DNA for the CDR3: TGCGCCAGCAGCCAAGTATTCACTAGCGGGAGTGGGGTGGAGACCCAGTACTTC.

This clonotype was observed many times. This chain uses TRBV3-1 with TRBJ2-5; D not resolved. The germline V and J ends were trimmed by 1 base and 1 base, with 7 bases remaining between them. The CDR3 totals 14 residues. From germline, CDR1 is LGHDT and CDR2 YNNKEL (reference sequence). CDR3 DNA sequence: TGTGCCAGCAGCCAAGGAGGCGCCCAAGAGACCCAGTACTTC. Translation: CASSQGGAQETQYF.

A remark on this clonotype: A read error may explain this, as a much larger clone is one base away. This sequence joins TRBV10-3 and TRBJ1-5; D is possibly TRBD1 (5 bases). CDR1 ENHRY and CDR2 SYGVKD come from the germline V gene. The CDR3 is made up of 14 amino acids. CDR3: CAIGESQGNQPQHF. CDR3 sequence (DNA): TGTGCCATCGGTGAGTCACAGGGCAATCAGCCCCAGCATTTT.

This clonotype was seen ten or more times. This sequence joins TRBV2 and TRBJ2-1; 8 bases align to TRBD2. The CDR3 runs 15 residues. With 5 bases clipped from V and 5 bases from J, the junction kept 8 bases outside the gene matches. The germline V gene encodes CDR1 SNHLY and CDR2 FYNNEI. CDR3 in DNA: TGTGCCAGCAGTTTGCGTAGCGGGAACCACAATGAGCAGTTCTTC. Translation: CASSLRSGNHNEQFF. The full variable domain, rest sourced from reference TRBV2 and TRBJ2-1, is EPEVTQTPSHQVTQMGQEVILRCVPISNHLYFYWYRQILGQKVEFLVSFYNNEISEKSEIFDDQFSVERPDGSNFTLKIRSTKLEDSAMYFCASSLRSGNHNEQFFGPGTRLTVL.

This clonotype has a handful of counts. The J gene is TRBJ1-4, the V gene TRBV28, with 7 positions matching TRBD1. Germline lookup yields CDR1 MDHEN and CDR2 SYDVKM. The CDR3 spans 13 residues. The junction had 9 bases not matched to a gene; V was cut back by 7 bases and J by 10 bases. The CDR3 DNA sequence: TGTGCCAGCACCTTGCAGGGGGAAGGAAAACTGTTTTTT. It codes for CASTLQGEGKLFF.

The chain links TRBV6-1 to TRBJ2-2; D possibly matches TRBD1 or TRBD2 (6 bases each). V was cut by 6 bases and J by 3 bases, with 20 bases left in between. Germline V gives CDR1 MNHNS, CDR2 SASEGT. This CDR3 is 17 amino acids long. Written as DNA, the CDR3 is TGTGCCAGCAGGGAGATGGGGGGCGGTGCGTACACCGGGGAGCTGTTTTTT. Amino acids: CASREMGGGAYTGELFF.

In this sample, this clonotype turned up many times. The rearrangement joins TRBV30 to TRBJ1-5; 8 bases map to TRBD1. There are 14 residues in the CDR3. The trim removed 3 bases at V and 5 bases at J, leaving 6 bases unmatched. Germline V gene sequence: CDR1 GTSNPN, CDR2 SVGIG (reference sequence). CDR3 sequence: CAWSQGAPDQPQHF. CDR3 DNA: TGTGCCTGGAGCCAGGGGGCCCCCGATCAGCCCCAGCATTTT.

The sample holds many counts of this clonotype. The chain couples TRBV18 to TRBJ2-2; D is perhaps TRBD1 or TRBD2 (5 bases each). Germline CDR1 KGHSH, CDR2 LQKENI. CDR3 length: 16 amino acids. Trimming removed 4 bases at V and 0 bases at J, with 12 bases between. The CDR3 DNA is TGTGCCAGCTCACGGGCCGGGACCCCGAACACCGGGGAGCTGTTTTTT. It specifies CASSRAGTPNTGELFF. The complete variable domain, with remaining parts taken from reference TRBV18 and TRBJ2-2, reads NAGVMQNPRHLVRRRGQEARLRCSPMKGHSHVYWYRQLPEEGLKFMVYLQKENIIDESGMPKERFSAEFPKEGPSILRIQQVVRGDSAAYFCASSRAGTPNTGELFFGEGSRLTVL.

This clonotype was found many times. The CDR3 loop is CASSLTSGRFQETQYF. The CDR3 DNA reads as TGTGCCAGCAGTCTAACTAGCGGGAGGTTCCAAGAGACCCAGTACTTC. The J gene is TRBJ2-5, the V gene TRBV28; 12 positions agree with TRBD2. The CDR3 covers 16 residues. Germline CDR1 and CDR2: MDHEN and SYDVKM. V was pared by 5 bases and J by 1 base, with 5 bases of the junction left unmatched.

A word on this clonotype: A much larger clonotype is one base distant, so this may be a read error. J is TRBJ2-3 and V is TRBV6-2 or TRBV6-3; D call uncertain. This CDR3 spans 12 amino acids. Trimming stripped 5 bases from V and 7 bases from J, with 10 bases between. Per germline, CDR1 MNHEY and CDR2 SVGEGT. The CDR3 is CASSVGRNTQYF. The CDR3 bases are TGTGCCAGCAGTGTAGGCCGGAATACGCAGTATTTT.